What follows describes a single TCR beta chain. The entry originates in a study of identifying expanded T cells in peripheral blood. Germline V gene lookup returns CDR1 GTSNPN and CDR2 SVGIG (reference sequence). CDR3 length: 12 residues. Measured with immunoSEQ multiplex PCR; TCRdb has only the in-frame clones, and not every one. The sample includes about 83,000 clones, roughly 90% of them seen just once. During the collection period, no donor immune events like infections were recorded. The sample comprised blood. The TCR was taken from a person aged 18 to 70 in good health. The chain uses TRBV30 and TRBJ1-1; D is unclear. CDR3 amino acids: CATNEGGTEAFF. The CDR3 bases are TGTGCGACCAATGAGGGAGGGACTGAAGCTTTCTTT.